A single sample gave rise to the 8 T cell receptor beta chains below, sequenced in a study of T cells in Graves' hyperthyroidism and ophthalmopathy. Amplified TCR beta CDR3 regions derived from RNA transcripts. First-round RT-PCR targeting the TCR CDR3 was performed with the HTBI primer set. TCRdb re-derived calls from the multiplex PCR reads in MiXCR, one entry per CDR3 protein. The table has about 350,000 distinct CDR3 sequences, about 15% seen once. The sample comprised blood. Source of these receptors: a woman in her twenties or thirties with Graves' hyperthyroidism.

This clonotype was observed many times. CDR3 region: CASSPRWRGVRETQYF. DNA for the CDR3: TGTGCCAGCAGTCCACGCTGGAGGGGGGTTCGAGAGACCCAGTACTTC. The V gene is TRBV28, the J gene TRBJ2-5, with D perhaps TRBD1 or TRBD2 (6 bases each). This CDR3 has 16 residues. Trimming pared 5 bases from V and 4 bases from J, leaving 20 bases between. The germline V gene has CDR1 MDHEN and CDR2 SYDVKM.

This clonotype was counted ten times or more. This chain connects TRBV6-1 to TRBJ1-2; unclear D gene. V was pared by 6 bases and J by 4 bases, with 15 bases between. From germline, CDR1 is MNHNS and CDR2 SASEGT. CDR3 size: 14 residues. The CDR3 spells CASSAVRESYGYTF. The DNA for the CDR3 is TGTGCCAGCAGCGCCGTCCGTGAGAGCTATGGCTACACCTTC.

In this sample, this clonotype turned up many times. The rearrangement uses TRBV29-1 and TRBJ2-3; a weak D match, TRBD2 (5 bases). Trimming cost V 8 bases and J 6 bases, with 9 bases left between them. Germline values: CDR1 SQVTM, CDR2 ANQGSEA. The CDR3 runs 10 residues. The CDR3 DNA reads as TGCAGCACTAGAGTGGATACGCAGTATTTT. Its protein is CSTRVDTQYF.

This clonotype was recorded at least ten times. The DNA of the CDR3 is TGTGCCACCGCTGGCCTAGCAGGGGCAGATACGCAGTATTTT. Its protein product is CATAGLAGADTQYF. The chain has TRBV28 and TRBJ2-3; possible D gene TRBD1, 6 bases. Trimming took off 10 bases at V and 4 bases at J, with 18 bases between the two ends. This CDR3 has 14 amino acids. The germline CDR1 and CDR2 sequences are MDHEN and SYDVKM.

This clonotype was seen at least ten times. The chain carries TRBV5-5 and TRBJ2-1; TRBD1 matches at 7 bases. J was trimmed by 6 bases and V by 4 bases; bases with no gene match: 7. Germline loops: CDR1 SGHKS, CDR2 YYEKEE (reference sequence). The CDR3 length is 14 residues. The CDR3 DNA follows: TGTGCCAGCAGCCGAGGGGACAGTGGCAATGAGCAGTTCTTC. Encoded protein: CASSRGDSGNEQFF.

The chain carries TRBV5-1 and TRBJ2-1; TRBD1 aligns across 9 bases. The CDR3 is made up of 16 amino acids. The ends lost 2 bases at V and 5 bases at J; junction bases unmatched: 8. The germline CDR1 and CDR2 sequences are SGHRS and YFSETQ. CDR3 in DNA: TGCGCCAGCAGCTTATCTTCCGGGACAGGGAACAATGAGCAGTTCTTC. As protein: CASSLSSGTGNNEQFF.

A remark on this clonotype: This sequence may be a read error, since a much larger clone differs from it by one base. The chain carries TRBV6-1 and TRBJ2-7; weak D call: TRBD2 (6 bases). The last part of the DNA fits TRBJ2-1 better; the J call may be wrong. This CDR3 contains 14 residues. The germline V gene encodes CDR1 MNHNS and CDR2 SASEGT. The CDR3 coding sequence is TGTGCCAGCCACACACCGGGAGTAACCTACGAGCAGTTCTTC. The encoded protein is CASHTPGVTYEQFF.

The rearrangement uses TRBV3-1 and TRBJ1-5, with D perhaps TRBD1 (5 bases). V dropped 8 bases and J dropped 3 bases, with 14 bases sitting between them. The length of the CDR3 is 14 residues. Per germline, CDR1 LGHDT and CDR2 YNNKEL (reference sequence). The CDR3 here is CASALGTINQPQHF. The CDR3 coding sequence is TGTGCCAGCGCACTAGGGACCATCAATCAGCCCCAGCATTTT.